Below are 27 T cell receptor beta chains sequenced from a single sample in a study of blood T cell repertoires in COVID-19. TCRdb's table, derived via immunoSEQ multiplex PCR, lists solely in-frame clones and lacks some. The data show about 210,000 clones, with 81% seen just once and 8.9% held by the top ten. Sample: PBMCs or T cells enriched from blood (not recorded which). The source is a woman between 45 and 65 years old with acute COVID-19.

The V and J genes are TRBV7-8 and TRBJ2-1; 9 bases map to TRBD1. CDR1 and CDR2 from the germline V gene are SGHVS and FQNEAQ. With V trimmed by 4 bases and J by 12 bases, 13 bases remained unmatched. There are 15 residues in the CDR3. The CDR3 spells CASSSTGQGIRGQFF. In DNA form, the CDR3 reads TGTGCCAGCAGCTCGACGGGACAGGGAATTAGGGGGCAGTTCTTC.

The chain's CDR3 is CASSLAVSEFEAFF. The CDR3 bases are TGTGCCAGCAGCTTAGCGGTTAGTGAGTTTGAAGCTTTCTTT. This rearrangement joins TRBV7-2 to TRBJ1-1; no reliable D call. CDR1 is SGHTA and CDR2 is FQGNSA in the germline V gene. CDR3 size: 14 residues. Deletions cut 0 bases from V and 7 bases from J, with 12 bases between.

V is TRBV30 and J is TRBJ1-5; D is unresolved. Germline CDR1 GTSNPN, CDR2 SVGIG (reference sequence). The CDR3 consists of 16 residues. V lost 0 bases and J 0 bases, leaving 12 bases between the germline ends. The CDR3: CAWSVGGFGSNQPQHF. CDR3 nucleotides: TGTGCCTGGAGTGTTGGAGGTTTTGGTAGCAATCAGCCCCAGCATTTT. Based on the CDR3 plus reference TRBV30 and TRBJ1-5, the full variable domain is SQTIHQWPATLVQPVGSPLSLECTVEGTSNPNLYWYRQAAGRGLQLLFYSVGIGQISSEVPQNLSASRPQDRQFILSSKKLLLSDSGFYLCAWSVGGFGSNQPQHFGDGTRLSIL.

The chain links TRBV5-1 to TRBJ2-3; TRBD2 agrees at 7 bases. The CDR3 is 16 residues long. J gave up 0 bases and V 4 bases, and 8 bases lay outside the gene matches. The V gene's germline CDR1 is SGHRS and CDR2 YFSETQ. CDR3 region: CASSPRAGSSTDTQYF. CDR3 coding DNA: TGCGCCAGCAGCCCGAGAGCGGGGAGTAGCACAGATACGCAGTATTTT.

The gene calls are TRBV3-1 (or the pseudogene TRBV3-2) and TRBJ2-3, with D perhaps TRBD1 (5 bases). This CDR3 region has 14 residues. The V gene's germline CDR1 is LGHDT and CDR2 YNNKEL (reference sequence). The ends were cut back, 4 bases at V and 2 bases at J, with 10 bases in the middle. CDR3 coding DNA: TGTGCCAGCAGCCCCCGACAGATCACAGATACGCAGTATTTT. This sequence encodes CASSPRQITDTQYF.

The chain carries TRBV10-3 and TRBJ2-7; 16 bases fit TRBD2. Per the germline V gene, CDR1 is ENHRY and CDR2 is SYGVKD. This CDR3 comprises 15 residues. V lost 11 bases and J lost 4; bases outside the gene matches: 8. Here the CDR3 DNA reads TGTGCCGTCTCTACGGGACTAGCGGGAGGGTACGAGCAGTACTTC. Its protein product is CAVSTGLAGGYEQYF.

The V and J genes are TRBV3-1 (or the pseudogene TRBV3-2) and TRBJ2-2; 12 nucleotides align to TRBD2. V lost 4 bases to trimming and J lost 1 base; unmatched junction nucleotides: 4. The CDR3 extends over 17 amino acids. Looked up from germline, CDR1 is LGHDT and CDR2 is YNNKEL (reference sequence). CDR3 in DNA: TGTGCCAGCAGCCGGACACTAGCGGGGGGGAACACCGGGGAGCTGTTTTTT. It yields the protein CASSRTLAGGNTGELFF.

The rearrangement links TRBV19 to TRBJ1-2; 9 nucleotides match TRBD1. CDR1 is LNHDA and CDR2 is SQIVND in the germline V gene (reference sequence). This CDR3 spans 14 amino acids. The trim removed 11 bases at V and 5 bases at J, leaving 12 bases unmatched. The CDR3 DNA follows: TGTGCCGGACATCACAGGGGGCGCGGGTATGGCTACACCTTC. This sequence encodes CAGHHRGRGYGYTF. Combining the CDR3 with reference TRBV19 and TRBJ1-2 gives the whole variable domain DGGITQSPKYLFRKEGQNVTLSCEQNLNHDAMYWYRQDPGQGLRLIYYSQIVNDFQKGDIAEGYSVSREKKESFPLTVTSAQKNPTAFYLCAGHHRGRGYGYTFGSGTRLTVV.

The chain employs TRBV18 and TRBJ2-1; unclear D gene. The CDR3 has 15 amino acids. Germline CDR1 is KGHSH and CDR2 is LQKENI. Between the trimmed V and J ends, which lost 6 bases and 6 bases, there was a span of 18 bases. DNA of the CDR3: TGTGCCAGCTCGCCCTCTAGTTCGCCCGGCAATGAGCAGTTCTTC. It specifies CASSPSSSPGNEQFF. The full variable domain, with the rest looked up from reference TRBV18 and TRBJ2-1, is NAGVMQNPRHLVRRRGQEARLRCSPMKGHSHVYWYRQLPEEGLKFMVYLQKENIIDESGMPKERFSAEFPKEGPSILRIQQVVRGDSAAYFCASSPSSSPGNEQFFGPGTRLTVL.

The chain employs TRBV11-1 and TRBJ2-5, with D unclear. This CDR3 has 14 amino acids. The V end was cut by 3 bases, the J end by 7 bases, with 15 bases between. Germline assignment: CDR1 SGHAT and CDR2 FQDESV (reference sequence). CDR3 DNA: TGTGCCAGCAGCTTTTCGGTGGGCCCAGGGACCCAGTACTTC. Amino acids: CASSFSVGPGTQYF.

The rearrangement joins TRBV20-1 to TRBJ2-1; D call uncertain. Germline CDR1 DFQATT, CDR2 SNEGSKA (reference sequence). The V gene lost 3 bases and the J gene lost 2 bases, with 11 bases spanning the gap. The CDR3 is 14 amino acids. The CDR3 here is CSASKESTYNEQFF. For the CDR3, the DNA is TGCAGTGCTAGTAAGGAGTCGACCTACAATGAGCAGTTCTTC.

The V gene is TRBV14, the J gene TRBJ2-6, with D unclear. Trimming cost V 1 base and J 4 bases, with 14 bases left between them. Germline loops: CDR1 SGHDN, CDR2 FVKESK. The CDR3 loop spans 17 amino acids. CDR3 amino acids: CASSQVGAVIGANVLTF. The CDR3 DNA reads TGTGCCAGCAGCCAAGTTGGTGCAGTCATCGGGGCCAACGTCCTGACTTTC. The full variable domain, in which reference TRBV14 and TRBJ2-6 provide the parts outside the CDR3, is EAGVTQFPSHSVIEKGQTVTLRCDPISGHDNLYWYRRVMGKEIKFLLHFVKESKQDESGMPNNRFLAERTGGTYSTLKVQPAELEDSGVYFCASSQVGAVIGANVLTFGAGSRLTVL.

The chain couples TRBV5-1 to TRBJ1-1; TRBD1 matches 7 bases. Germline V gene lookup returns CDR1 SGHRS and CDR2 YFSETQ. Trimming removed 2 bases from V and 7 bases from J; junction bases left unmatched: 8. The CDR3 spans 14 residues. The CDR3 reads CASSLVGGGSEAFF. In nucleotides, the CDR3 is TGCGCCAGCAGCTTAGTAGGGGGCGGAAGTGAAGCTTTCTTT.

This clone was seen only once. This CDR3 reads CASSRPPAGGELFF. CDR3 sequence (DNA): TGTGCCAGCAGCCGACCCCCTGCGGGCGGGGAGCTGTTTTTT. The chain links TRBV6-5 to TRBJ2-2; D may be TRBD2 (5 bases). The ends were cut back, 6 bases at V and 7 bases at J, with 15 bases in the middle. This CDR3 spans 14 amino acids. The germline V gene encodes CDR1 MNHEY and CDR2 SVGAGI.

This clone was counted many times. The rearrangement uses TRBV11-3 and TRBJ2-1, with 11 bases matching TRBD2. Looked up from germline, CDR1 is SGHNT and CDR2 is YENEEA. This CDR3 has 15 residues. V lost 5 bases, J lost 5 bases, and 5 bases stayed unmatched. CDR3: CASSRVLAGDNEQFF. In DNA, the CDR3 is TGTGCCAGCAGCCGCGTACTAGCGGGAGACAATGAGCAGTTCTTC.

This chain uses TRBV21-1 with TRBJ2-5; TRBD2 is taken as the D call from the table, unchecked against the DNA. TRBV21-1 is classified as a pseudogene. The CDR3 spans 14 residues. In DNA form, the CDR3 reads TGTGCCTGTATAGCGGCAAAGTACCAAGAGACCCAGTACTTC. It specifies CACIAAKYQETQYF.

This clone appeared a few times. The chain has TRBV5-6 and TRBJ1-3, with D tentatively TRBD1 (5 bases). CDR3 length: 14 amino acids. The ends were cut back, 4 bases at V and 9 bases at J, with 17 bases in the middle. The V gene's germline CDR1 is SGHDT and CDR2 YYEEEE. In nucleotides, the CDR3 is TGTGCCAGCAGCAGCGCGGGGGAATTAGGCACCATATATTTT. This translates into CASSSAGELGTIYF.

The chain links TRBV28 to TRBJ2-7, with D perhaps TRBD1 (6 bases). V was clipped by 10 bases and J by 2 bases, with 18 bases between them. The CDR3 runs 14 residues. Germline CDR1 and CDR2: MDHEN and SYDVKM. CDR3 bases: TGTGCCACTAGGGGAAGGACAGCAGCCTACGAGCAGTACTTC. Translating it yields CATRGRTAAYEQYF.

The chain has TRBV6-5 and TRBJ2-1; TRBD1 agrees at 8 bases. The germline V gene has CDR1 MNHEY and CDR2 SVGAGI. The CDR3 covers 15 residues. V lost 10 bases and J lost 0; bases outside the gene matches: 8. The CDR3 sequence: CATRAGGHSYNEQFF. The CDR3 region has the DNA TGTGCCACCCGGGCAGGGGGCCACTCCTACAATGAGCAGTTCTTC.

The chain uses TRBV11-3 and TRBJ1-6, with TRBD1 matching 8 bases. CDR3 length: 15 amino acids. Losses at the gene ends were 3 bases for V and 10 bases for J; bases not matched to a gene: 8. Germline V lookup: CDR1 SGHNT, CDR2 YENEEA. In nucleotides, the CDR3 is TGTGCCAGCAGCTTCGGACAGGGTCGAGAATCACCCCTCCACTTT. Translating gives CASSFGQGRESPLHF.

This rearrangement joins TRBV6-5 to TRBJ2-7; the D gene is possibly TRBD1 (6 bases). V lost 0 bases and J 5 bases, leaving 14 bases between the germline ends. Germline loops: CDR1 MNHEY, CDR2 SVGAGI. The CDR3 loop spans 15 amino acids. For the CDR3, the DNA is TGTGCCAGCAGTTACTCCGGGACAAATATGAACGAGCAGTACTTC. This codes for CASSYSGTNMNEQYF.

This chain joins TRBV5-1 and TRBJ1-1; D may be TRBD1 (5 bases). The CDR3 length is 15 residues. CDR1 is SGHRS, CDR2 YFSETQ, per germline. Trimming stripped 7 bases from V and 4 bases from J, with 20 bases between. The CDR3 coding sequence is TGCGCCAGCTCCAATGCGGGGGGGTCCTCCACTGAAGCTTTCTTT. Protein: CASSNAGGSSTEAFF.

The V gene is TRBV10-3, the J gene TRBJ2-1; TRBD2 matches 10 bases. Germline assignment: CDR1 ENHRY and CDR2 SYGVKD. The CDR3 contains 14 residues. Germline trimming cut 9 bases from V and 7 bases from J; bases unmatched to any gene: 9. As DNA, the CDR3 is TGTGCCATAGGCGAGCGGGGGGGCCGGAATGAGCAGTTCTTC. Its translation: CAIGERGGRNEQFF.

This chain connects TRBV4-1 to TRBJ1-1; 7 nucleotides align to TRBD1. V was clipped by 5 bases and J by 4 bases; unmatched bases: 7. This CDR3 has 14 amino acids. The germline V gene encodes CDR1 MGHRA and CDR2 YSYEKL. CDR3: CASSSQGGVTEAFF. The CDR3 nucleotides read TGCGCCAGCAGCAGCCAAGGGGGCGTCACTGAAGCTTTCTTT.

The genes are TRBV4-1 and TRBJ1-2, with a weak D call TRBD1 (5 bases). CDR1 is MGHRA, CDR2 YSYEKL, per germline. The CDR3 loop spans 16 amino acids. Trimming left V 1 base short and J 6 bases short, with 18 bases between. The CDR3 coding sequence is TGCGCCAGCAGCCAAGGATGGGCAGGGATTTCGCATGGCTACACCTTC. Translated, it gives CASSQGWAGISHGYTF.

The chain carries TRBV11-2 and TRBJ2-3; D gene unclear. The germline V and J ends were trimmed by 3 bases and 14 bases, with 12 bases remaining between them. CDR1 SGHAT and CDR2 FQNNGV come from the germline V gene. The CDR3 length is 11 residues. The CDR3 protein is CASSFGGFPYF. The CDR3 DNA follows: TGTGCCAGCAGCTTTGGTGGCTTCCCGTATTTT. The variable domain in full, completed from reference TRBV11-2 and TRBJ2-3, reads EAGVAQSPRYKIIEKRQSVAFWCNPISGHATLYWYQQILGQGPKLLIQFQNNGVVDDSQLPKDRFSAERLKGVDSTLKIQPAKLEDSAVYLCASSFGGFPYFGPGTRLTVL.

The CDR3 coding sequence is TGTGCCAGCAGCTCATGGGTGGACAGCTACGAGCAGTACTTC. This gives the protein CASSSWVDSYEQYF. The V call is TRBV5-6, the J call TRBJ2-7; D possibly corresponds to TRBD1 (6 bases). The CDR3 is made up of 14 amino acids. Between the trimmed V and J ends, which lost 3 bases and 3 bases, there was a span of 13 bases. Germline loops: CDR1 SGHDT, CDR2 YYEEEE.